This T cell receptor (beta chain) was sequenced during a study of shared clonotypes between healthy human individuals. Trimming removed 7 bases from V and 6 bases from J, with 10 bases in between. Germline CDR1 is MDHEN and CDR2 is SYDVKM. The CDR3 covers 13 residues. Sequencing was performed with immunoSEQ multiplex PCR; in TCRdb, only in-frame clones are kept and a portion is missing. Among millions of clones listed, roughly 96% were seen once. The V and J genes are TRBV28 and TRBJ1-6, with a possible D match to TRBD1 (5 bases). The clonotype was recovered from a man aged 18-30 years in good health. The sample consisted of naive CD4+ T cells sorted from blood. Described subset: CD45RA+ positively selected. CDR3 amino acids: CASKGGGNSPLHF. CDR3 DNA: TGTGCCAGCAAAGGCGGGGGTAATTCACCCCTCCACTTT.